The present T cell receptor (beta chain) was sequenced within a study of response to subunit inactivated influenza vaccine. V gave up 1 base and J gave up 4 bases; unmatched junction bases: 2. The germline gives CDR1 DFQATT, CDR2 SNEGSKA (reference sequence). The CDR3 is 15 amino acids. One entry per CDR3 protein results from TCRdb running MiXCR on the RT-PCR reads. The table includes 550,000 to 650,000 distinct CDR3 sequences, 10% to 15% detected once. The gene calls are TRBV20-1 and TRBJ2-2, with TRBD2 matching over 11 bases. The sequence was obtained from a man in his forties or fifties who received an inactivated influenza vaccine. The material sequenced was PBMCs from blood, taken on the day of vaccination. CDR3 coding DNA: TGCAGTGCTAGAGCCGGGACTAGCGGCACCGGGGAGCTGTTTTTT. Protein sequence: CSARAGTSGTGELFF.